The present TCR beta chain was sequenced within a study of T cell responses to AZD1222 COVID-19 vaccine (dated by TCRdb to the early 2020s). About the investigation overall: AZD1222 recipients given second doses at about 4 weeks or at about 12 weeks were pooled, since spike-specific TCR depth and breadth were not found to differ between the two schedules. TCR sequencing was performed for roughly 250 trial participants, of whom 200 to 220 were given two doses of AZD1222 and 26 were given two doses of MenACWY control vaccine. Trial participants were enrolled into age subgroups of 18-55, 56-69 and 70-plus years, which contained approximately 150, 28 and 58 TCR-sequenced participants, respectively. Summary of the overall study and its limitations: Vaccine-associated CD4 TCRs spanned the whole spike protein, with dominant responses in regions 160-218 and 743-854. Participants were mostly white British, with more females than males. The authors suggested clonal diversity may have been underestimated. Only six AZD1222 recipients were SARS-CoV-2 seropositive at baseline, limiting conclusions about previously exposed vaccinees. After two AZD1222 doses, both the breadth and the depth of spike-specific TCRs were significantly higher than at day 0 and than in MenACWY recipients. In the small 56-69-year group, the increase in depth fell short of significance, most likely because of low power. Because no samples from the day 14 peak response were available, repertoires could be characterized only after the peak T cell response. Epitopes outside the regions mutated in the B.1.351 and B.1.1.7 variants were reportedly recognized by nearly half of the unique spike-specific TCRs.

The CDR3 regions of human TCRbeta chains were subjected to immunosequencing. In the original analysis: Repertoire TCRs were checked for matches against a reference library of SARS-CoV-2-specific TCRs that had been generated using the MIRA antigen-specificity platform. Breadth was defined as the fraction of unique TCRs that were SARS-CoV-2-associated. Depth was defined as the fraction of total T cells that were SARS-CoV-2-associated. Each spike-specific TCR was assigned to its reactive spike region and to a CD4 or CD8 class using the MIRA data. Log10-transformed breadth and depth values were compared by one-way ANOVA with Sidak's multiple comparisons tests. In its TCRdb copy, this immuneACCESS table keeps in-frame sequences only and misses some clones. Where compared with another copy, unresolved V genes explain less than half of these, and the others have no known cause. From that table come the V and J calls and clone size; the DNA was used to work out D and trimming. Across this sample there are approximately 90,000 clones, with nearly 90% seen only once. The ten top clones hold about 8% of the sample.

Comment on this clone: Its antigen specificity is not known. Base-call qualities are not available, and no considerably larger clone is one nucleotide away.

Including the terminal cysteine and phenylalanine, the CDR3 comprises 16 residues. The kept DNA is CDR3 alone, 48 bases in frame from the first base. At the junction V is shortened by 0 bases and J by 7 bases; bases outside the gene matches: 9. CDR1 SGDLS and CDR2 YYNGEE were looked up in the germline V gene. This sample's time point label indicates: baseline before first vaccination. Samples from vaccinated people were obtained from the UK trials COV001 and COV002, which included a single-blind randomized controlled phase 2/3 trial of AZD1222 (ChAdOx1 nCoV-19) in healthy adults. For TCRbeta chain sequencing, PBMC samples were collected from trial participants at day 0 and at day 28 after the second dose.

This clonotype originated in an adult in good health. The material sequenced was peripheral blood, taken on day 0 of AZD1222 vaccination. Recombination linked TRBV9 to TRBJ1-4; TRBD1 aligns with 7 central bases. For the CDR3, the sequence is CASSVAPTGRSEKLFF. The nucleotide sequence is TGTGCCAGCAGCGTAGCCCCGACAGGGAGGAGTGAAAAACTGTTTTTT. Beyond the CDR3, the reference TRBV9 and TRBJ1-4 genes provide the residues; the full variable domain reads: DSGVTQTPKHLITATGQRVTLRCSPRSGDLSVYWYQQSLDQGLQFLIQYYNGEERAKGNILERFSAQQFPDLHSELNLSSLELGDSALYFCASSVAPTGRSEKLFFGSGTQLSVL.